These 22 T cell receptor beta chains were sequenced from one sample in a study of vaccination and CD4 T cells after COVID-19. Which antigens these TCRs recognize remains unknown. This sample's treatment: 10-day PBMC culture with coronavirus spike peptide pools or control peptides (ViraFEST assay). The unexposed donor gave CD4+ T cells before the COVID-19 pandemic (2011-2018). Cultured CD4+ T-cell DNA underwent Oncomine TCR Beta short-read sequencing. It was from cultured CD4+ T cells that genomic DNA was extracted. One entry per CDR3 protein results from TCRdb running MiXCR on the PCR reads. The sample shows about 7,800 distinct CDR3 sequences, 41% of them seen only once. The sequenced sample consisted of CD4+ T cells from blood, cultured in vitro. The receptors derive from a human donor in good health.

This chain links TRBV24-1 with TRBJ2-1, with 12 positions matching TRBD2. V was pared by 4 bases and J by 8 bases, with 8 bases of the junction left unmatched. Germline lookup yields CDR1 KGHDR and CDR2 SFDVKD. This CDR3 has 16 residues. The DNA for the CDR3 is TGTGCCACCAGTGAGGCTAGCGGGAGGGCCTGGTATGAGCAGTTCTTC. This gives the protein CATSEASGRAWYEQFF.

This clonotype was seen a handful of times. This chain uses TRBV28 with TRBJ1-2; the D is unclear. V lost 5 bases, J lost 0 bases, and 10 bases lay in between. This CDR3 comprises 14 residues. Germline CDR1 and CDR2: MDHEN and SYDVKM. CDR3 DNA sequence: TGTGCCAGCAGTCCCGGAGGGCCTAACTATGGCTACACCTTC. It is translated as CASSPGGPNYGYTF.

Comment on this clonotype: Germline is not matched at one junction end, which may reflect a read error. The CDR3 coding sequence is TGTGCCAGCGGGCGGGGAAAGGGCCAAGAGGCCCAGTACTTC. Translating gives CASGRGKGQEAQYF. J is TRBJ2-5 and V is TRBV7-2, with a possible D match to TRBD2 (6 bases). Germline loops: CDR1 SGHTA, CDR2 FQGNSA. The CDR3 runs to 14 residues.

This clonotype was recorded only once. V usage is TRBV29-1 and J usage is TRBJ1-2, with D unclear. Trimming left V 2 bases short and J 4 bases short, with 5 bases between. The CDR3 runs 11 residues. The germline CDR1 and CDR2 sequences are SQVTM and ANQGSEA. DNA of the CDR3: TGCAGCGTTGAACCGACCTATGGCTACACCTTC. It specifies CSVEPTYGYTF. The full variable domain, in which reference TRBV29-1 and TRBJ1-2 provide the parts outside the CDR3, is SAVISQKPSRDICQRGTSLTIQCQVDSQVTMMFWYRQQPGQSLTLIATANQGSEATYESGFVIDKFPISRPNLTFSTLTVSNMSPEDSSIYLCSVEPTYGYTFGSGTRLTVV.

V is TRBV9 and J is TRBJ2-1; 11 bases align to TRBD2. This CDR3 contains 15 residues. Germline V gene sequence: CDR1 SGDLS, CDR2 YYNGEE. The V gene end was trimmed by 4 bases and the J gene end by 9 bases; junction bases not matched to a gene: 9. The CDR3 sequence: CASSLAGGRTGEQFF. The CDR3 coding sequence is TGTGCCAGCAGCCTAGCGGGAGGTCGAACTGGTGAGCAGTTCTTC.

The genes are TRBV9 and TRBJ2-5; no reliable D call. Germline V CDR1 and CDR2: SGDLS, YYNGEE. V was pared by 3 bases and J by 1 base, with 13 bases between. This CDR3 spans 15 amino acids. The CDR3 DNA sequence: TGTGCCAGCAGCGGAACGCAAAACGCCCAAGAGACCCAGTACTTC. Amino acid sequence: CASSGTQNAQETQYF.

This clonotype was seen only a few times. The chain joins TRBV19 to TRBJ1-5; 7 positions agree with TRBD1. The V segment lost 5 bases and the J segment 3 bases; nucleotides outside the gene matches: 7. Germline V gives CDR1 LNHDA, CDR2 SQIVND (reference sequence). The CDR3 sequence is 15 residues long. The DNA for the CDR3 is TGTGCCAGTAGTGGTGGCGGGACAGTCAATCAGCCCCAGCATTTT. It translates to CASSGGGTVNQPQHF.

This clonotype occurred a few times. This rearrangement joins TRBV20-1 to TRBJ2-5; D perhaps matches TRBD1 (6 bases). The germline gives CDR1 DFQATT, CDR2 SNEGSKA (reference sequence). The CDR3 has 13 residues. V lost 5 bases to trimming and J lost 5 bases, with 15 bases between them. CDR3 residues: CSALNRAGETQYF. The CDR3 DNA reads as TGCAGTGCTTTAAACAGGGCAGGCGAGACCCAGTACTTC.

By proportion, this clonotype is medium-sized (0.01 to 0.1%). J is TRBJ1-5 and V is TRBV7-2; 7 nucleotides align to TRBD1. In germline, CDR1 is SGHTA, CDR2 FQGNSA. Germline trimming cut 5 bases from V and 2 bases from J; bases unmatched to any gene: 3. CDR3 length: 14 residues. The CDR3, as DNA: TGTGCCAGCAGCCCTACAGGGGGCAATCAGCCCCAGCATTTT. Its protein is CASSPTGGNQPQHF.

The gene calls are TRBV7-6 and TRBJ2-1, with D possibly TRBD1 on 5 matching bases. CDR1 is SGHVS and CDR2 is FNYEAQ in the germline V gene. Trimming took 2 bases from V and 5 from J, leaving 13 bases between them. The CDR3 covers 15 residues. The DNA for the CDR3 is TGTGCCAGCAGCTTATTAGAGGAAGGGGACAATGAGCAGTTCTTC. Translating gives CASSLLEEGDNEQFF.

About this clonotype: A read error may account for a junction end that differs from germline. This chain links TRBV6-1 with TRBJ1-2; 7 nucleotides agree with TRBD1. Germline-derived CDR1 and CDR2 are MNHNS and SASEGT. The CDR3 covers 13 residues. Here the CDR3 reads CASKPRGVHGCTF. The CDR3 DNA reads TGTGCCAGCAAACCCAGGGGGGTTCATGGCTGCACCTTC.

The J gene is TRBJ2-7, the V gene TRBV20-1; 8 bases fit TRBD2. V was pared by 6 bases and J by 2 bases, with 12 bases of the junction left unmatched. CDR1 and CDR2 from the germline V gene are DFQATT and SNEGSKA (reference sequence). This CDR3 has 15 amino acids. CDR3 amino acids: CSATAMGRGAYEQYF. The CDR3 DNA reads as TGCAGTGCGACGGCCATGGGGCGGGGGGCCTACGAGCAGTACTTC.

This rearrangement joins TRBV4-3 to TRBJ2-2; 7 nucleotides agree with TRBD2. CDR1 is LGHNA and CDR2 is YSLEER in the germline V gene. Germline trimming cut 2 bases from V and 7 bases from J; bases unmatched to any gene: 4. The CDR3 sequence is 14 residues long. The CDR3 sequence is CASSQSSGVGELFF. CDR3 in DNA: TGCGCCAGCAGCCAATCGAGCGGGGTCGGGGAGCTGTTTTTT.

This clonotype was counted only a few times. The chain links TRBV11-2 to TRBJ2-1; 7 bases map to TRBD1. The trim removed 5 bases at V and 7 bases at J, leaving 8 bases unmatched. The germline gives CDR1 SGHAT, CDR2 FQNNGV. There are 14 residues in the CDR3. The chain's CDR3 is CASSEQGFGNEQFF. Written as DNA, the CDR3 is TGTGCCAGCAGCGAACAGGGGTTCGGGAATGAGCAGTTCTTC.

This clonotype appeared a few times. This sequence joins TRBV7-9 and TRBJ1-2; 7 bases match TRBD1. The V gene end was trimmed by 2 bases and the J gene end by 6 bases; junction bases not matched to a gene: 9. The CDR3 runs 15 residues. Per germline, CDR1 SEHNR and CDR2 FQNEAQ (reference sequence). The CDR3 region has the DNA TGTGCCAGCAGCTTAAACCGGGACAGATCGCATGGCTACACCTTC. Its translation: CASSLNRDRSHGYTF.

This clonotype is a singleton in its sample. This CDR3 is CSASQGNQPQHF. CDR3 in DNA: TGCAGTGCCTCACAGGGAAATCAGCCCCAGCATTTT. The chain combines TRBV20-1 with TRBJ1-5; D is possibly TRBD1 (6 bases). The length of the CDR3 is 12 residues. Germline loops: CDR1 DFQATT, CDR2 SNEGSKA (reference sequence). V lost 6 bases, J lost 4 bases, and 10 bases lay in between.

This rearrangement joins TRBV9 to TRBJ2-5; a possible D gene is TRBD2 (6 bases). Germline lookup yields CDR1 SGDLS and CDR2 YYNGEE. This CDR3 is built from 14 residues. Between the trimmed V and J ends, which lost 0 bases and 5 bases, there was a span of 11 bases. Written as DNA, the CDR3 is TGTGCCAGCAGCGTAGGTCAGGCGGGGGAGACCCAGTACTTC. As protein: CASSVGQAGETQYF.

This chain uses TRBV2 with TRBJ2-7; D gene uncertain. The V gene's germline CDR1 is SNHLY and CDR2 FYNNEI. The CDR3 runs 12 residues. V lost 4 bases and J lost 7, with 11 bases in between. The CDR3 reads CASSGLGEEQYF. The CDR3 DNA sequence: TGTGCCAGCAGTGGGTTGGGCGAGGAGCAGTACTTC.

This clonotype was detected a few times. The chain couples TRBV2 to TRBJ1-5; D unresolved. Germline V gene lookup returns CDR1 SNHLY and CDR2 FYNNEI. The CDR3 length is 13 residues. V was trimmed by 6 bases and J by 0 bases, leaving 6 bases between them. This CDR3 is CASRLDSNQPQHF. DNA of the CDR3: TGTGCCAGCAGACTCGATAGCAATCAGCCCCAGCATTTT.

A few counts support this clonotype. V usage is TRBV6-1 and J usage is TRBJ1-1; D is undetermined. The germline V gene has CDR1 MNHNS and CDR2 SASEGT. This CDR3 is built from 12 residues. Trimming removed 1 base from V and 10 bases from J, with 10 bases in between. CDR3 nucleotide sequence: TGTGCCAGCAGTGAAGTCCCAGGTCGAGCTTTCTTT. It translates to CASSEVPGRAFF.

This chain uses TRBV7-9 with TRBJ1-5; no firm D call. CDR1 is SEHNR and CDR2 is FQNEAQ in the germline V gene (reference sequence). V lost 1 base and J 4 bases, leaving 8 bases between the germline ends. The CDR3 length is 14 residues. DNA for the CDR3: TGTGCCAGCAGCTTAGAACAGAAAAATCAGCCCCAGCATTTT. It yields the protein CASSLEQKNQPQHF.

The V gene is TRBV9, the J gene TRBJ1-2, with TRBD1 identical over 8 bases. Germline V gene sequence: CDR1 SGDLS, CDR2 YYNGEE. This CDR3 region has 13 residues. Losses at the gene ends were 2 bases for V and 8 bases for J; bases not matched to a gene: 5. As DNA, the CDR3 is TGTGCCAGCAGCGTGGACAGGGTTCAGGGCTACACCTTC. Translating gives CASSVDRVQGYTF.